This T cell receptor beta chain was captured in a study of T cell responses to AZD1222 COVID-19 vaccine. Study conclusions and caveats: CD4 TCRs covered the whole spike, strongest at regions 160-218 and 743-854. Only six AZD1222 recipients tested seropositive at baseline.

The CDR3 is 13 amino acids. CDR1 is ENHRY, CDR2 SYGVKD, per germline. The V end was cut by 10 bases, the J end by 3 bases, with 13 bases between. Assay used: immunoSEQ multiplex PCR; TCRdb lists only in-frame clones, some missing. The sample holds 80,000 to 100,000 clones, almost 90% seen once. About this clone itself: The antigen is not known.

The clonotype originates from an adult in good health. The starting material was peripheral blood, obtained on day 0 of MenACWY control vaccination. This chain joins TRBV10-3 and TRBJ2-1, with D perhaps matching TRBD2 (5 bases). CDR3 amino acids: CATSEGSYNEQFF. The CDR3 region has the DNA TGTGCCACGAGCGAGGGAAGCTACAATGAGCAGTTCTTC.